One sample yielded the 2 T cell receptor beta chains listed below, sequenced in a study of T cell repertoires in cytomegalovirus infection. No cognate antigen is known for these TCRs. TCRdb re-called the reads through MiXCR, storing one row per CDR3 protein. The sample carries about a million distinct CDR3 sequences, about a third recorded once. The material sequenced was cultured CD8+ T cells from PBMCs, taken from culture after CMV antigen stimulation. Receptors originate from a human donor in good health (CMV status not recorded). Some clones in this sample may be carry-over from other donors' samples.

The CDR3 region is CASSPGKYGFTSNTGELFF. In DNA form, the CDR3 reads TGTGCCAGCAGCCCCGGCAAGTATGGGTTTACCTCGAACACCGGGGAGCTGTTTTTT. The gene calls are TRBV27 and TRBJ2-2; the D is unclear. V shed 6 bases and J shed 0 bases, with 23 bases lying between them. The CDR3 has 19 amino acids. Germline assignment: CDR1 MNHEY and CDR2 SMNVEV (reference sequence).

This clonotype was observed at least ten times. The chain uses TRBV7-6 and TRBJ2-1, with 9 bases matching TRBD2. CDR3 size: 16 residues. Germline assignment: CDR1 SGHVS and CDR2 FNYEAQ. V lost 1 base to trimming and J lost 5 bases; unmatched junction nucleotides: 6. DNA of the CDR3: TGTGCCAGCAGCTTAGAAGTAGCGGGGGCCCACAATGAGCAGTTCTTC. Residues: CASSLEVAGAHNEQFF.